The sequence of this TCR beta chain was determined in a study of T cell responses to AZD1222 COVID-19 vaccine. Findings of the study overall: Repertoire collection took place solely once the T cell response had peaked. Spike was spanned by vaccine-associated CD4 TCRs, with dominance at 160-218 and 743-854. Clonal diversity may have been underestimated, and the donors were mostly white British, with more females than males.

Here immunoSEQ multiplex PCR was the method, and the copy in TCRdb shows in-frame clones only, minus some. This sample has approximately 150,000 clones; approximately 88% occur once, and the top ten carry around 1%. Pooling was applied to second doses at about 4 or about 12 weeks. On this clone itself: Its antigen remains unknown.

The V and J ends lost 8 bases and 4 bases respectively, with 6 bases between them. The length of the CDR3 is 11 residues. Per germline, CDR1 SNHLY and CDR2 FYNNEI. The TCR sequence derives from an adult who received the AZD1222 COVID-19 vaccine. The material was peripheral blood, obtained 28 days after the second AZD1222 dose. The chain joins TRBV2 to TRBJ2-1, with D perhaps TRBD1 (5 bases). The CDR3 protein is CASDSYNEQFF. The CDR3 region has the DNA TGTGCCAGCGACAGTTACAATGAGCAGTTCTTC.